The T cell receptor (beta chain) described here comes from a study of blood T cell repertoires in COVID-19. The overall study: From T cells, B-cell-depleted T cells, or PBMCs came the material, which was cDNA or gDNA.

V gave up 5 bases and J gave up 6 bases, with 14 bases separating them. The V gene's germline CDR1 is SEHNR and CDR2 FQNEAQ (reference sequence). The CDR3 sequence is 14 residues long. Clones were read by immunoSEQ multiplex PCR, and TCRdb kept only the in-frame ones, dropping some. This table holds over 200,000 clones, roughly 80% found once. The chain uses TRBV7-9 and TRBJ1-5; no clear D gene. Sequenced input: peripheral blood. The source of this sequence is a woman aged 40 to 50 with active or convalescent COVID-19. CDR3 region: CASSTDTSGQPQHF. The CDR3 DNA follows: TGTGCCAGCAGCACCGACACTTCCGGTCAGCCCCAGCATTTT.